Given below is one TCR beta chain in context. This record comes from a study of shared clonotypes between healthy human individuals. Deep-level assay runs were performed. Some clones are missing from TCRdb's copy, which holds only in-frame ones; the method was immunoSEQ multiplex PCR. The repertoire includes roughly 1,800,000 clones, approximately 94% of them detected once, and 1.2% sits in the top ten. Cells designated naive CD8 were CD45RO-negative and were positively selected for CCR7, with terminally differentiated effector memory CD45RA+ cells excluded. CDR1 is LGHNA, CDR2 YSLEER, per germline. This CDR3 has 17 residues. Trimming removed 6 bases at V and 3 bases at J, with 20 bases between.

Sequencing was done on a sample of naive CD8+ T cells sorted from blood. This TCR was recovered from a man aged 18 to 35 in good health. The rearrangement links TRBV4-3 to TRBJ1-4; D remains unclear. CDR3 in amino acids: CASRPTHPGRPNEKLFF. CDR3 coding DNA: TGCGCCAGCAGACCTACCCACCCAGGACGTCCTAATGAAAAACTGTTTTTT.